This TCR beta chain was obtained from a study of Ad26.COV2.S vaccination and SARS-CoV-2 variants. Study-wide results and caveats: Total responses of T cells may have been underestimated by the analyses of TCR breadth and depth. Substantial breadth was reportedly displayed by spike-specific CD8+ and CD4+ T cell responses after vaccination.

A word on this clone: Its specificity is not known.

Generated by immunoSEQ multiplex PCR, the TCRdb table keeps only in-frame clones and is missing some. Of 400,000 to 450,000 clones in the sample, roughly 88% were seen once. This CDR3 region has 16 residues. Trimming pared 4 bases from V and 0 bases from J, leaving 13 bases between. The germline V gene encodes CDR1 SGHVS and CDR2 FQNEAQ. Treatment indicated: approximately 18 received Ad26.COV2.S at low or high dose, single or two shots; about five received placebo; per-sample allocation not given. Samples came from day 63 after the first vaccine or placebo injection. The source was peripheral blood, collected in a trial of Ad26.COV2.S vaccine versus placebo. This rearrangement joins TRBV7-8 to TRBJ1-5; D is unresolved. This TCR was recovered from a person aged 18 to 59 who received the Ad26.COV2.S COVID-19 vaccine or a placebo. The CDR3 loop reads CASSSPDKYSNQPQHF. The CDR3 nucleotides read TGTGCCAGCAGCTCCCCCGACAAATATAGCAATCAGCCCCAGCATTTT.